This TCR beta chain was sequenced during a study of shared T cell receptors in the human thymus. This clone was detected once. The germline V and J ends were trimmed by 3 bases and 7 bases, with 17 bases remaining between them. Per germline, CDR1 SGHKS and CDR2 YYEKEE (reference sequence). The CDR3 loop spans 16 amino acids. Clones were read by immunoSEQ multiplex PCR, and TCRdb kept only the in-frame ones, dropping some. The sample records some 760,000 clones, 75% to 90% being singletons. These data are also associated with another study on human thymus T cells. That source reports: From resections taken during corrective heart surgery, the thymus tissue was obtained.

The specimen sequenced was thymocytes. The chain couples TRBV5-5 to TRBJ1-6; D ambiguous. This sequence was found in a girl younger than two with a congenital heart defect. Here the CDR3 DNA reads TGTGCCAGCAGCTCCCCGTTTGGGAGAAGAAATTCACCCCTCCACTTT. Residues: CASSSPFGRRNSPLHF.